Below, 20 T cell receptor beta chains from the same sample are listed, as sequenced in a study of T cells in tumors after PD-1 blockade. Profiled with immunoSEQ multiplex PCR; TCRdb holds only in-frame clones, not every one. The table lists roughly 14,000 clones, approximately 80% of them singletons. This material consisted of PBMCs, taken after anti-PD-1 treatment. These receptors were collected from a human donor with basal cell carcinoma.

The CDR3: CASRQVGLAMDEQFF. The CDR3 DNA reads TGTGCCAGCAGACAAGTGGGACTAGCGATGGATGAGCAGTTCTTC. V gene TRBV16 combines with J gene TRBJ2-1; 10 positions match TRBD2. The ends lost 6 bases at V and 8 bases at J; junction bases unmatched: 10. This CDR3 spans 15 amino acids. CDR1 is KGHSY and CDR2 is FQNENV in the germline V gene.

This chain joins TRBV19 and TRBJ1-3; D call uncertain. Germline loops: CDR1 LNHDA, CDR2 SQIVND (reference sequence). V shed 9 bases and J shed 0 bases, with 9 bases lying between them. The CDR3 is made up of 13 amino acids. CDR3: CASRPYSGNTIYF. DNA of the CDR3: TGTGCCAGCAGGCCGTACTCTGGAAACACCATATATTTT.

The genes are TRBV7-3 and TRBJ1-1; D unresolved. V gave up 3 bases and J gave up 2 bases, with 7 bases separating them. This CDR3 contains 13 residues. CDR1 is SGHTA and CDR2 is FQGTGA in the germline V gene. The CDR3 region has the DNA TGTGCCAGCAGCTTTTCCAGAAACACTGAAGCTTTCTTT. Translated: CASSFSRNTEAFF. The full variable domain, in which reference TRBV7-3 and TRBJ1-1 provide the parts outside the CDR3, is GAGVSQTPSNKVTEKGKYVELRCDPISGHTALYWYRQSLGQGPEFLIYFQGTGAADDSGLPNDRFFAVRPEGSVSTLKIQRTERGDSAVYLCASSFSRNTEAFFGQGTRLTVV.

This chain uses TRBV24-1 with TRBJ2-1; 9 bases fit TRBD2. Germline V gene sequence: CDR1 KGHDR, CDR2 SFDVKD. The CDR3 runs 17 residues. J gave up 2 bases and V 3 bases, and 7 bases lay outside the gene matches. This CDR3 is CATSDPLAGTTYNEQFF. The CDR3 DNA reads as TGTGCCACCAGTGATCCCCTAGCGGGGACCACCTACAATGAGCAGTTCTTC.

The chain joins TRBV15 to TRBJ2-7; D remains unclear. Trimming stripped 0 bases from V and 0 bases from J, with 9 bases between. Germline loops: CDR1 LNHNV, CDR2 YYDKDF (reference sequence). This CDR3 is built from 15 residues. CDR3 region: CATSRDPTTSYEQYF. The CDR3 coding sequence is TGTGCCACCAGCAGAGATCCCACCACCTCCTACGAGCAGTACTTC.

In regard to this clone: One end of the junction varies from germline; a read error may be responsible. The chain is built from TRBV2 and TRBJ2-1, with D perhaps TRBD2 (7 bases). Germline CDR1 SNHLY, CDR2 FYNNEI. The length of the CDR3 is 19 residues. DNA of the CDR3: TGTCCCAGCAGTGAAGGGGGGGCGGGGGTGGGGAGCTCCTACAATGAGCAGTTCTTC. This gives the protein CPSSEGGAGVGSSYNEQFF. The whole variable domain, remainder taken from reference TRBV2 and TRBJ2-1, is EPEVTQTPSHQVTQMGQEVILRCVPISNHLYFYWYRQILGQKVEFLVSFYNNEISEKSEIFDDQFSVERPDGSNFTLKIRSTKLEDSAMYFCPSSEGGAGVGSSYNEQFFGPGTRLTVL.

The chain uses TRBV12-3 or TRBV12-4 and TRBJ1-3, with D unclear. This CDR3 contains 12 residues. V was pared by 6 bases and J by 3 bases, with 6 bases between. The CDR3 DNA reads as TGTGCCAGCAGCCCAGTTGGAAACACCATATATTTT. Protein product: CASSPVGNTIYF.

The genes are TRBV19 and TRBJ2-7, with a weak D call TRBD2 (5 bases). The V gene lost 1 base and the J gene lost 4 bases, with 8 bases spanning the gap. The length of the CDR3 is 13 residues. CDR1 and CDR2 (germline): LNHDA, SQIVND (reference sequence). The CDR3: CASSIASGYEQYF. The CDR3, as DNA: TGTGCCAGTAGTATAGCTTCGGGGTACGAGCAGTACTTC. Full variable domain (rest looked up from reference TRBV19 and TRBJ2-7): DGGITQSPKYLFRKEGQNVTLSCEQNLNHDAMYWYRQDPGQGLRLIYYSQIVNDFQKGDIAEGYSVSREKKESFPLTVTSAQKNPTAFYLCASSIASGYEQYFGPGTRLTVT.

The chain uses TRBV3-1 (or the pseudogene TRBV3-2) and TRBJ1-5; tentatively, D is TRBD1 (5 bases). This CDR3 is built from 14 residues. Germline-derived CDR1 and CDR2 are LGHDT and YNNKEL (reference sequence). V was shortened by 1 base and J by 4 bases, with 8 bases between the two germline ends. CDR3 nucleotide sequence: TGTGCCAGCAGCCAAGGGGGCAGGAATCAGCCCCAGCATTTT. Translation: CASSQGGRNQPQHF.

V usage is TRBV5-4 and J usage is TRBJ2-5; possibly TRBD2 for D (7 bases). Between the trimmed V and J ends, which lost 4 bases and 5 bases, there was a span of 27 bases. Germline CDR1 SGHNT, CDR2 YYREEE (reference sequence). The CDR3 spans 18 residues. CDR3 bases: TGTGCCAGCAGCCATACTATTCAGCGGGACAACCTCCAGGAGACCCAGTACTTC. This sequence encodes CASSHTIQRDNLQETQYF.

The chain couples TRBV2 to TRBJ2-1; 8 bases are shared with TRBD2. Germline CDR1 and CDR2: SNHLY and FYNNEI. The length of the CDR3 is 19 residues. DNA for the CDR3: TGTCCCTGCTGTTACGGGGGGGCGGGGGTGGGGAGCTCCTACAATGAGCAGTTCTTC. Its translation is CPCCYGGAGVGSSYNEQFF.

The chain joins TRBV13 to TRBJ1-6; the D is unclear. V lost 5 bases, J lost 0 bases, and 8 bases lay in between. The germline V gene has CDR1 PRHDT and CDR2 FYEKMQ (reference sequence). There are 15 residues in the CDR3. CDR3 sequence (DNA): TGTGCCAGCAGCCGAAGCAGCTCCTATAATTCACCCCTCCACTTT. Translation: CASSRSSSYNSPLHF.

This rearrangement joins TRBV20-1 to TRBJ2-1; 9 positions agree with TRBD2. V dropped 3 bases and J dropped 0; count of bases not matched to a gene: 6. The CDR3 spans 16 residues. CDR1 is DFQATT and CDR2 is SNEGSKA in the germline V gene (reference sequence). Written as DNA, the CDR3 is TGCAGTGCTAGTAGTCTAGCGGGGAACTCCTACAATGAGCAGTTCTTC. Its protein is CSASSLAGNSYNEQFF.

The chain recombines TRBV7-6 with TRBJ1-5, with 7 bases aligning to TRBD1. Unmatched junction bases numbered 4, after V lost 1 base and J lost 1 base. The germline V gene encodes CDR1 SGHVS and CDR2 FNYEAQ. The CDR3 sequence is 16 residues long. The CDR3 spells CASSLGPGQSNQPQHF. In nucleotides, the CDR3 is TGTGCCAGCAGCTTAGGTCCGGGACAGAGCAATCAGCCCCAGCATTTT.

The rearrangement joins TRBV2 to TRBJ2-2; 11 positions agree with TRBD2. This CDR3 region has 20 residues. The germline V gene has CDR1 SNHLY and CDR2 FYNNEI. Trimming at V came to 6 bases and at J to 2 bases, leaving 17 bases not matched to a gene. CDR3 DNA sequence: TGTGCCAGCAGCATACTTCCACTAGCGGGAGCGGATGGCAACACCGGGGAGCTGTTTTTT. Its translation: CASSILPLAGADGNTGELFF.

The gene calls are TRBV19 and TRBJ2-1; D not resolved. Germline values: CDR1 LNHDA, CDR2 SQIVND (reference sequence). The CDR3 runs 14 residues. Trimming removed 4 bases at V and 2 bases at J, with 9 bases between. In DNA form, the CDR3 reads TGTGCCAGTAGTAGCTTCCTAACCTACAATGAGCAGTTCTTC. Residues: CASSSFLTYNEQFF.

The chain carries TRBV6-2 or TRBV6-3 and TRBJ1-4; D is undetermined. The CDR3 extends over 17 amino acids. Germline CDR1 reads MNHEY; CDR2 reads SVGEGT. Trimming took 0 bases from V and 4 from J, leaving 15 bases between them. The CDR3 nucleotides are TGTGCCAGCAGTTACTCAGCGAGGCGTCAGAATAATGAAAAACTGTTTTTT. Translation gives CASSYSARRQNNEKLFF.

The chain has TRBV4-3 and TRBJ1-1; the D gene is possibly TRBD1 (6 bases). The CDR3 loop spans 17 amino acids. The germline V gene encodes CDR1 LGHNA and CDR2 YSLEER. Trimming removed 0 bases at V and 2 bases at J, with 16 bases between. As DNA, the CDR3 is TGCGCCAGCAGCCAAGATTCCGGTTCAGGGGTAAACACTGAAGCTTTCTTT. It is translated as CASSQDSGSGVNTEAFF.

The chain joins TRBV5-6 to TRBJ2-7, with 13 bases aligning to TRBD2. Germline loops: CDR1 SGHDT, CDR2 YYEEEE. The CDR3 is 18 amino acids. V shed 4 bases, J shed 7 bases, and the junction held 17 bases outside the gene matches. The CDR3 is CASSLRLAGGPLAFEQYF. Written as DNA, the CDR3 is TGTGCCAGCAGCCTCCGACTAGCGGGGGGCCCGTTGGCATTTGAGCAGTACTTC. Full variable domain (missing parts from reference TRBV5-6 and TRBJ2-7): DAGVTQSPTHLIKTRGQQVTLRCSPKSGHDTVSWYQQALGQGPQFIFQYYEEEERQRGNFPDRFSGHQFPNYSSELNVNALLLGDSALYLCASSLRLAGGPLAFEQYFGPGTRLTVT.

The rearrangement links TRBV7-9 to TRBJ2-1; TRBD2 aligns across 8 bases. This CDR3 spans 16 amino acids. Germline V gene data show CDR1 as SEHNR and CDR2 as FQNEAQ (reference sequence). The V segment lost 5 bases and the J segment 5 bases; nucleotides outside the gene matches: 11. CDR3 protein: CASSPKPGLGNNEQFF. Written as DNA, the CDR3 is TGTGCCAGCAGCCCCAAGCCGGGACTAGGGAACAATGAGCAGTTCTTC.